This is a list of T cell receptor beta chains from one sample in a study of T cell repertoires in cytomegalovirus infection. A single record per CDR3 protein comes from TCRdb applying MiXCR to the reads. The sample lists a few hundred thousand distinct CDR3 sequences, over 7.5% occurring once. The sequencing input was PBMCs. Every receptor here comes from a human donor in good health (CMV status not recorded). Some clones in this sample may be carry-over from other donors' samples. Both conserved end residues are part of each CDR3. The D gene is left open where the match is weak. Only some rows state a clone size, as once, few, many or a class for expanded clones.

clone_size j_call d_call v_call cdr3_nt cdr3_aa
many TRBJ1-6 TRBD1 TRBV12-3/TRBV12-4 TGTGCCAGCAGTTTAGGGACAGGGAATTCACCCCTCCACTTT CASSLGTGNSPLHF
. TRBJ2-7 . TRBV5-5 TGTGCCAGCAGCCCGGTAAGGTCTCCCCTGTACGAGCAGTACTTC CASSPVRSPLYEQYF
. TRBJ1-1 TRBD1 TRBV2 TGTGCCAGCAGTGAATTCAGGGGGCCGCTGAACACTGAAGCTTTCTTT CASSEFRGPLNTEAFF
. TRBJ2-3 . TRBV6-1 TGTGCCAGCAGTGTGGCAAGCACAGATACGCAGTATTTT CASSVASTDTQYF
few TRBJ2-7 TRBD2 TRBV6-5 TGTGCCAGCAGCACCAGCGGGGGATCCTACGAGCAGTACTTC CASSTSGGSYEQYF
many TRBJ1-6 . TRBV7-2 TGTGCCAGCAGCTTAGAGCCCCAGGGTTTTCCCCTCCACTTT CASSLEPQGFPLHF
many TRBJ2-3 . TRBV25-1 TGTGCCAGCAGACAGGGTTTAGATACGCAGTATTTT CASRQGLDTQYF
many TRBJ2-1 . TRBV4-3 TGCGCCAGCAGCCAATTGGCCGGGGCAAAAGAGCAGTTCTTC CASSQLAGAKEQFF
. TRBJ1-1 . TRBV27 TGTGCCAGCAGGCCTCGACAGGCGAACACTGAAGCTTTCTTT CASRPRQANTEAFF
few TRBJ1-5 . TRBV7-2 TGTGCCAGCAGCTTTCTTGGTCAGCCCCAGCATTTT CASSFLGQPQHF
few TRBJ2-5 . TRBV28 TGTGCCAGCAGGCAAATGGGTAGGGAGACCCAGTACTTC CASRQMGRETQYF
few TRBJ2-7 . TRBV6-2/TRBV6-3 TGTGCCAGCAGCTTCCCAGGAGCCTACGAGCAGTACTTC CASSFPGAYEQYF
few TRBJ2-7 TRBD1 TRBV7-6 TGTGCCAGCAGCTCCGGGACAGGACTGGCCTACGAGCAGTACTTC CASSSGTGLAYEQYF
many TRBJ1-5 . TRBV7-6 TGTGCCAGCAGCTTAGCTCACAGCAATCAGCCCCAGCATTTT CASSLAHSNQPQHF
few TRBJ1-2 TRBD1 TRBV7-9 TGTGCCAGCAGCTTAGATCTTGGCAGGGGGAATGGCTACACCTTC CASSLDLGRGNGYTF
many TRBJ1-1 . TRBV18 TGTGCCAGCTCACCCACGGAGTACACTGAAGCTTTCTTT CASSPTEYTEAFF
. TRBJ2-3 TRBD2 TRBV11-2 TGTGCCAGCAGCTTCCTAGCGGGGGGCTCTAGCAAAGATACGCAGTATTTT CASSFLAGGSSKDTQYF
many TRBJ2-4 . TRBV6-6 TGTGCCAGCAGTTACGTCTCGGCGGAGGGAAAAAACATTCAGTACTTC CASSYVSAEGKNIQYF
many TRBJ1-5 . TRBV7-2 TGTGCCAGCAGCCAATGGGGGGGCAATCAGCCCCAGCATTTT CASSQWGGNQPQHF
few TRBJ1-6 . TRBV20-1 TGCAGTACACAAAGGGTTGATAATTCACCCCTCCACTTT CSTQRVDNSPLHF
. TRBJ1-6 TRBD1 TRBV6-6 TGTGCCAGCAGTTACTCCGTGGGACAGGGATTGGATAATTCACCCCTCCACTTT CASSYSVGQGLDNSPLHF
many TRBJ1-5 . TRBV15 TGTGCCACCAGCAGTAGGGATAGGGCTGGTCAGCCCCAGCATTTT CATSSRDRAGQPQHF
few TRBJ1-5 . TRBV15 TGTGCCACCAGCAGAGATGAAGTGTCGTATTGGGCCAGGGGCATCAAGCAGCCCCAGCATTTT CATSRDEVSYWARGIKQPQHF
few TRBJ2-5 TRBD2 TRBV6-2/TRBV6-3 TGTGCCAGCAGTCAGGGACTAGTCCAAGAGACCCAGTACTTC CASSQGLVQETQYF
. TRBJ2-7 . TRBV12-3/TRBV12-4 TGTGCCAGCAGTTTAAAGGGCTGGGGTGACTACGAGCAGTACTTC CASSLKGWGDYEQYF
few TRBJ2-1 . TRBV20-1 TGCAGTGCCGCTCCCAGCTCCTACAATGAGCAGTTCTTC CSAAPSSYNEQFF
few TRBJ1-4 TRBD1 TRBV12-3/TRBV12-4 TGTGCCAGCACCGACAGGGGGCCTGAAAAACTGTTTTTT CASTDRGPEKLFF
many TRBJ2-3 . TRBV7-2 TGTGCCAGCAGCGGGGGACGCACAGATACGCAGTATTTT CASSGGRTDTQYF
few TRBJ1-2 TRBD1 TRBV27 TGTGCCAGCAGTGCGGGACAGGGGGCCCTCTATGGCTACACCTTC CASSAGQGALYGYTF
. TRBJ1-1 . TRBV6-2/TRBV6-3 TGTGCCAGCAGTTACCAGACAGAAACTGAAGCTTTCTTT CASSYQTETEAFF
many TRBJ1-5 . TRBV4-1 TGCGCCAGCAGCCAAGAGTTGGACAGTAATCAGCCCCAGCATTTT CASSQELDSNQPQHF
many TRBJ2-2 . TRBV18 TGTGCCAGCTCACCAACAGCGAACACCGGGGAGCTGTTTTTT CASSPTANTGELFF
many TRBJ1-5 . TRBV20-1 TGCAGTGCTAGCAGATCGAATCAGCCCCAGCATTTT CSASRSNQPQHF
many TRBJ2-7 . TRBV4-3 TGCGCCAGCAGCCAAGATATCAGGGGGGCCTACGAGCAGTACTTC CASSQDIRGAYEQYF
few TRBJ2-5 . TRBV6-1 TGTGCCAGCAGTAAACCGGGGGTCCCCAGGGGGACCCAGTACTTC CASSKPGVPRGTQYF
many TRBJ1-1 . TRBV19 TGTGCCAGTACCGCCGACAGGACGAACACTGAAGCTTTCTTT CASTADRTNTEAFF
few TRBJ2-4 . TRBV7-2 TGTGCCAGCAGCGTCAGGGATATCCAAAACATTCAGTACTTC CASSVRDIQNIQYF
many TRBJ2-7 TRBD2 TRBV7-3 TGTGCCAGCAGCCCCCGGGGGGGGGGAGCGGCACTCTACGAGCAGTACTTC CASSPRGGGAALYEQYF
few TRBJ1-4 TRBD1 TRBV20-1 TGCAGTGCAGGCGGGAGGGACAGGGGGCAGGGTCGGGAAAAACTGTTTTTT CSAGGRDRGQGREKLFF
many TRBJ2-1 . TRBV4-1 TGCGCCAGCACCCGAGAGGCCCCGGCCAATGAGCAGTTCTTC CASTREAPANEQFF
many TRBJ2-1 TRBD2 TRBV6-5 TGTGCCAGCAGTTACTCCGGCCTATCGACTAGCAGCAATGAGCAGTTCTTC CASSYSGLSTSSNEQFF
few TRBJ1-4 . TRBV7-2 TGTGCCAGCAGCTTACTCCAGGGATTGGCTAATGAAAAACTGTTTTTT CASSLLQGLANEKLFF
few TRBJ2-1 . TRBV19 TGTGCCAGTACCCATCCAGCAGGCAGCTCCTACAATGAGCAGTTCTTC CASTHPAGSSYNEQFF
many TRBJ2-7 TRBD1 TRBV12-3/TRBV12-4 TGTGCCAGCAGTCGGACAGGGGGCGGTCCCTACGAGCAGTACTTC CASSRTGGGPYEQYF
many TRBJ1-1 . TRBV7-2 TGTGCCAGCAGTCCGCGTGCCAGTTTAGTGAACACTGAAGCTTTCTTT CASSPRASLVNTEAFF